The source of this T cell receptor (beta chain) is a study of technical replicates of blood from a few donors. The assay was immunoSEQ multiplex PCR, and TCRdb's table has in-frame clones only and misses some. The table includes about 70,000 clones, 95% detected once. The germline gives CDR1 WNHNN, CDR2 SYGVQD (reference sequence). The CDR3 has 13 amino acids. V was clipped by 4 bases and J by 3 bases, with 10 bases between them. The TCR comes from a human donor in good health. J is TRBJ2-7 and V is TRBV10-1, with D possibly being TRBD2 (6 bases). Material: T cells isolated from PBMCs. The CDR3 DNA reads as TGCGCCAGCAGTGGGGGACTTGACTACGAGCAGTACTTC. Amino acid sequence: CASSGGLDYEQYF.